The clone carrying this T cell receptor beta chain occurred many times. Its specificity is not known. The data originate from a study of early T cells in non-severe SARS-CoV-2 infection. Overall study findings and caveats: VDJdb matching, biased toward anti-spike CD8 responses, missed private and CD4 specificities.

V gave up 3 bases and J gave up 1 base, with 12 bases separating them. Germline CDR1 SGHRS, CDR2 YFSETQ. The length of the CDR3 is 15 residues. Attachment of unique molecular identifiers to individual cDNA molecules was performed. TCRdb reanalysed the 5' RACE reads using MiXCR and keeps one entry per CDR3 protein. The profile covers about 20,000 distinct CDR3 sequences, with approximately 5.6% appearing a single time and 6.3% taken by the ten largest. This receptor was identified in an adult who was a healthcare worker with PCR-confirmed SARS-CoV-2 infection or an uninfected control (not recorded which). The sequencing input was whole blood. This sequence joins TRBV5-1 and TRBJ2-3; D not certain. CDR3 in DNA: TGCGCCAGCAGCTCAGTCTTGGACGGCACAGATACGCAGTATTTT. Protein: CASSSVLDGTDTQYF. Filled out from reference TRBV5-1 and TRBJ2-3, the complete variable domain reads KAGVTQTPRYLIKTRGQQVTLSCSPISGHRSVSWYQQTPGQGLQFLFEYFSETQRNKGNFPGRFSGRQFSNSRSEMNVSTLELGDSALYLCASSSVLDGTDTQYFGPGTRLTVL.